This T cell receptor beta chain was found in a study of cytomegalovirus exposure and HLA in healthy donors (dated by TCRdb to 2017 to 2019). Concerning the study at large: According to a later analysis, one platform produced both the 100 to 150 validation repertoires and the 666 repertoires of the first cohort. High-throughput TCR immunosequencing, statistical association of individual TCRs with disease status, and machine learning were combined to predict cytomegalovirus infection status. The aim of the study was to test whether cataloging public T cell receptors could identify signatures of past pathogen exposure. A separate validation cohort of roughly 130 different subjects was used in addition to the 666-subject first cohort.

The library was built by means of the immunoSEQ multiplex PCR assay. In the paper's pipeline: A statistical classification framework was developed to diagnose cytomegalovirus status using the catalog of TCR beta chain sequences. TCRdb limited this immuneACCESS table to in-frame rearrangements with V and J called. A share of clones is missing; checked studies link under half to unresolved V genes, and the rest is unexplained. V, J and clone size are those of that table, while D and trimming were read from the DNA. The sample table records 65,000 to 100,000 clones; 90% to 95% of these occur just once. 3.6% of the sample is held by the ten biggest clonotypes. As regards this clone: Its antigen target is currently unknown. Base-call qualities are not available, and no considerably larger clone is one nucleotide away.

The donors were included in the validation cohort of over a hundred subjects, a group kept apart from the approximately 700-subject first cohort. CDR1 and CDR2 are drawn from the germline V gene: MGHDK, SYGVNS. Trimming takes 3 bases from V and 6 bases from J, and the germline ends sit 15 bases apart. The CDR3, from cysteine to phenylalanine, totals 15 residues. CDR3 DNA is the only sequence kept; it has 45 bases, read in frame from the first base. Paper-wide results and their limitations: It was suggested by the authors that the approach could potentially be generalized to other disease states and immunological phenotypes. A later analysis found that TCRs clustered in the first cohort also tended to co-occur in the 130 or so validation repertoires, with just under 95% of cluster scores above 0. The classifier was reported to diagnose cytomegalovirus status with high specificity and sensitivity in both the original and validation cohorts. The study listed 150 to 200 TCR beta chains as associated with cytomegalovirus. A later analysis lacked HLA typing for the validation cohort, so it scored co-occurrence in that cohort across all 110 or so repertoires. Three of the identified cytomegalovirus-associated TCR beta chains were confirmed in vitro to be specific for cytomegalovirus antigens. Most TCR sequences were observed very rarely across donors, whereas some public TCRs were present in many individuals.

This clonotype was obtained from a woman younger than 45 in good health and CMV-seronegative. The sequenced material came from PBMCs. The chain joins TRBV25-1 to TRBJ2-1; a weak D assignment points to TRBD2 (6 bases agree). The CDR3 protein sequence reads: CASSEIAGTRNEQFF. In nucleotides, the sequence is TGTGCCAGCAGTGAGATAGCCGGGACTCGCAATGAGCAGTTCTTC. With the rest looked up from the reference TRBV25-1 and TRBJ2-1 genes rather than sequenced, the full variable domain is EADIYQTPRYLVIGTGKKITLECSQTMGHDKMYWYQQDPGMELHLIHYSYGVNSTEKGDLSSESTVSRIRTEHFPLTLESARPSHTSQYLCASSEIAGTRNEQFFGPGTRLTVL.